The T cell receptor beta chain described here comes from a study of T cell repertoires in cytomegalovirus infection. Study-level information: An indication of both CMV infection and matching HLA type came from public TCR beta signatures.

Trimming took 7 bases from V and 6 from J; bases not matched to a gene: 2. The CDR3 is 13 amino acids. CDR1 and CDR2 (germline): KGHDR, SFDVKD. General study findings and limits: It was HLA-C-restricted CMV-specific TCR beta clonotypes that dominated the response ex vivo.

This clonotype was found many times. The antigen remains unidentified. TCRdb called the reads again in MiXCR, with one record for every CDR3 protein. Here the sample spans nearly 550,000 distinct CDR3 sequences, approximately 15% being singletons. This receptor was identified in a human donor in good health (CMV status not recorded). Some clones in this sample may be carry-over from other donors' samples. Sequencing used CD8+ T cells from PBMCs. The chain uses TRBV24-1 and TRBJ2-2; 9 bases are shared with TRBD1. Written as DNA, the CDR3 is TGTGCCACCAGCGACAGGGGGGCCGGGGAGCTGTTTTTT. As protein: CATSDRGAGELFF.